A selection of T cell receptor beta chains follows, all from one sample in a study of T cell repertoires in aging, cancer and after chemotherapy. TCRdb independently ran MiXCR on the multiplex PCR reads; one entry per CDR3 protein. In the table there are 7,000 to 9,500 distinct CDR3 sequences, around a quarter of which are singletons. Sequences were obtained from blood. The source is a human donor with a blood cancer. The donor label of this sample is uncertain. Both conserved end residues are part of each CDR3. Each record gives: clone size, D gene, CDR3 length, J gene, V gene, CDR3 DNA, CDR3 protein. A D gene is named only where the DNA matches it firmly. Some rows have no size entry. The others give once, few or many, or a class for an expanded clone.

few	-	17	TRBJ2-2	TRBV5-1	TGCGCCAGCAGCTTCACGGGCGGGTCGGCGAACACCGGGGAGCTGTTTTTT	CASSFTGGSANTGELFF
-	-	13	TRBJ1-1	TRBV6-2/TRBV6-3	TGTGCCAGCAGTATTATTATGAACACTGAAGCTTTCTTT	CASSIIMNTEAFF
-	-	15	TRBJ2-1	TRBV24-1	TGTGCCACCAGTGATTTGCCCTACCGAGGGGATGAGCAGTTCTTC	CATSDLPYRGDEQFF
-	-	15	TRBJ1-1	TRBV11-1	TGTGCCAGCAGCCGGGTCCCGGCAGGGAACACTGAAGCTTTCTTT	CASSRVPAGNTEAFF
many	-	9	TRBJ1-6	TRBV30	TGTGCCTGGAGTCCACCCCTCCACTTT	CAWSPPLHF
many	-	13	TRBJ2-6	TRBV30	TGTGCCTGGAGCAGAAGTGGGGCCAACGTCCTGACTTTC	CAWSRSGANVLTF
medium-sized	TRBD2	14	TRBJ2-7	TRBV28	TGTGCCAGCAGTCCGCTAGCGGGAGAGGGCGAGCAGTACTTC	CASSPLAGEGEQYF
-	-	14	TRBJ1-2	TRBV18	TGTGCCAGCTCACCTGTAGAACGGTCCGCGGGCTACACCTTC	CASSPVERSAGYTF
many	TRBD1	16	TRBJ2-3	TRBV7-9	TGTGCCAGCAGCTCCCGGGACAGGCCAACTACAGATACGCAGTATTTT	CASSSRDRPTTDTQYF
-	-	18	TRBJ1-3	TRBV11-2	TGTGCCAGCAGCTTAGAGGGGCAGGCTTCAATCTCTGGAAACACCATATATTTT	CASSLEGQASISGNTIYF
medium-sized	-	14	TRBJ1-5	TRBV30	TGTGCCTGGAGCACAGACGGGGGCAATCAGCCCCAGCATTTT	CAWSTDGGNQPQHF
few	-	16	TRBJ2-1	TRBV5-1	TGCGCCAGCAGCTTGGGGCTAGGGGCAGGGTACAATGAGCAGTTCTTC	CASSLGLGAGYNEQFF
few	-	18	TRBJ1-4	TRBV27	TGTGCCAGCACTCACCCCCCGGGGGCAGGCTTGACTAATGAAAAACTGTTTTTT	CASTHPPGAGLTNEKLFF
-	-	11	TRBJ2-1	TRBV2	TGTGCCTACAAGAAGGGGAATGAGCAGTTCTTC	CAYKKGNEQFF
medium-sized	TRBD1	15	TRBJ1-5	TRBV6-5	TGTGCCAGCAGCCCCGACAGGGTGAGCAATCAGCCCCAGCATTTT	CASSPDRVSNQPQHF
many	-	16	TRBJ1-1	TRBV29-1	TGCAGCGTCTTGGACCTGGTGGGGGCGTTGAACACTGAAGCTTTCTTT	CSVLDLVGALNTEAFF
few	-	13	TRBJ2-5	TRBV7-2	TGTGCCAGCAGCCCCCGGGTCCAAGAGACCCAGTACTTC	CASSPRVQETQYF
many	-	14	TRBJ1-4	TRBV6-1	TGTGCCAGCAGAGAGGACCCCTCCCGGTGGAAACTGTTTTTT	CASREDPSRWKLFF
medium-sized	-	11	TRBJ2-5	TRBV18	TGTGCCAGCTCACCCATGGAGACCCAGTACTTC	CASSPMETQYF
-	-	13	TRBJ2-1	TRBV12-3/TRBV12-4	TGTGCCAGCAGTTTGAGATTCGGCAATGAGCAGTTCTTC	CASSLRFGNEQFF
few	TRBD1	17	TRBJ2-7	TRBV6-5	TGTGCCAGCAGTCCTTTGGGGACAGGCTCCATTGGCTACGAGCAGTACTTC	CASSPLGTGSIGYEQYF
few	-	16	TRBJ1-1	TRBV7-6	TGTGCCAGCAGCCTCTCCTCGGGACAAGTGAACACTGAAGCTTTCTTT	CASSLSSGQVNTEAFF
few	-	14	TRBJ1-2	TRBV6-5	TGTGCCAGCACAGGGGTTCCCGCGACAGTTGGCTACACCTTC	CASTGVPATVGYTF
-	TRBD1	16	TRBJ1-3	TRBV10-3	TGTGCCATCAGCGACAGGGGGCGACCTGCCGGAAACACCATATATTTT	CAISDRGRPAGNTIYF
few	-	13	TRBJ2-7	TRBV6-4	TGTGCCGACTCGGGCGTCAAAACCTACGAGCAGTACTTC	CADSGVKTYEQYF
-	-	13	TRBJ1-2	TRBV10-3	TGTGCCATCAGTGAGGGATGGGTTTATGGCTACACCTTC	CAISEGWVYGYTF
medium-sized	TRBD1	15	TRBJ2-3	TRBV5-5	TGTGCCAGCAGCGCAGGACAGGGGGGCACAGATACGCAGTATTTT	CASSAGQGGTDTQYF
medium-sized	-	12	TRBJ2-1	TRBV29-1	TGCAGCGTCGCACCCGGAGGGCATGAGCAGTTCTTC	CSVAPGGHEQFF
-	TRBD2	16	TRBJ2-7	TRBV27	TGTGCCAGCAGTAGATCGGGACTAGCCCTGAATTACGAGCAGTACTTC	CASSRSGLALNYEQYF
few	-	13	TRBJ2-1	TRBV12-3/TRBV12-4	TGTGCCAGCAGCCTTTCGGGGGCCCATGAGCAGTTCTTC	CASSLSGAHEQFF
medium-sized	TRBD2	16	TRBJ2-2	TRBV5-4	TGTGCCAGCAGCTTGTGGGGGGGGGAGAAGCCCGGGGAGCTGTTTTTT	CASSLWGGEKPGELFF
medium-sized	-	13	TRBJ2-5	TRBV19	TGTGCCAGTAGTTGGGGAGGCCAAGAGACCCAGTACTTC	CASSWGGQETQYF
-	-	15	TRBJ1-3	TRBV18	TGTGCCAGCTCACCCGGGAGTAACTCTGGAAACACCATATATTTT	CASSPGSNSGNTIYF
medium-sized	TRBD1	15	TRBJ2-7	TRBV6-5	TGTGCCAGCAGTTTTACAGGGGGAGGCTCCTACGAGCAGTACTTC	CASSFTGGGSYEQYF
few	TRBD1	15	TRBJ2-5	TRBV24-1	TGTGCCACCAGTGACACGACAGGGGACCAAGAGACCCAGTACTTC	CATSDTTGDQETQYF
many	-	15	TRBJ2-4	TRBV27	TGTGCCAGCAGTTCTCAGGGTCTACTGAAAAACATTCAGTACTTC	CASSSQGLLKNIQYF
few	-	14	TRBJ1-1	TRBV5-4	TGTGCCAGCAGCTTGGTTCCAGGGAGCACTGAAGCTTTCTTT	CASSLVPGSTEAFF